These 30 T cell receptor beta chains were all obtained from the same sample, sequenced in a study of T-cell reconstitution after alpha-beta-depleted transplantation in children. The library targeted TCRbeta and was prepared with unique molecular identifiers. TCRdb processed the PCR reads anew with MiXCR; each CDR3 protein has one entry. In the table there are about 340,000 distinct CDR3 sequences, roughly 16% of which are singletons. Specimen: PBMCs, mostly from graft donor cells, collected 360 days after TCRalphabeta/CD19-depleted stem cell transplant. These receptors were taken from a male patient aged 2 to 10 who had a stem cell transplant for acute lymphoblastic leukemia, so the T cells may come from the graft donor.

This chain uses TRBV30 with TRBJ2-1, with TRBD2 as a possible D gene (6 bases). Trimming took 4 bases from V and 6 from J, leaving 19 bases between them. Germline assignment: CDR1 GTSNPN and CDR2 SVGIG (reference sequence). The CDR3 spans 15 residues. CDR3 coding DNA: TGTGCCTGGATAAAGAGGAGGGCGCGTGGCAATGAGCAGTTCTTC. Residues: CAWIKRRARGNEQFF.

This chain uses TRBV4-3 with TRBJ2-5; a weak D match, TRBD2 (7 bases). The germline V gene has CDR1 LGHNA and CDR2 YSLEER. Trimming took off 0 bases at V and 11 bases at J, with 19 bases between the two ends. The CDR3 covers 15 residues. CDR3 sequence reads: CASSQDARGGGKQYF. CDR3 coding DNA: TGCGCCAGCAGCCAAGATGCAAGGGGGGGAGGTAAACAGTACTTC.

This clonotype has just a few counts. J is TRBJ2-1 and V is TRBV3-1; 11 bases are shared with TRBD2. V shed 0 bases, J shed 3 bases, and the junction held 7 bases outside the gene matches. CDR3 length equals 18 residues. Germline values: CDR1 LGHDT, CDR2 YNNKEL (reference sequence). CDR3 DNA sequence: TGTGCCAGCAGCCAAGAGGGGGGACTAGCGGAACTCTACAATGAGCAGTTCTTC. Translating gives CASSQEGGLAELYNEQFF.

This clonotype has just one count. The chain is built from TRBV4-1 and TRBJ2-3; TRBD2 is a possible D gene (5 bases). From germline, CDR1 is MGHRA and CDR2 YSYEKL. V shed 1 base and J shed 6 bases, with 14 bases lying between them. The CDR3 runs 15 residues. CDR3 amino acids: CASSQAGVRTDTQYF. CDR3 bases: TGCGCCAGCAGCCAAGCCGGGGTCCGAACGGATACGCAGTATTTT.

There are a few counts of this clonotype. The junction does not match germline at one end; this may be a read error. V usage is TRBV7-7 and J usage is TRBJ2-5, with 8 nucleotides matching TRBD1. The CDR3 covers 15 residues. CDR1 and CDR2 (germline): SSHAT, FNYEAQ (reference sequence). The CDR3: CASSQTRQGRETQYF. The DNA for the CDR3 is TGTGCTAGCAGCCAAACTAGACAGGGGAGAGAGACCCAGTACTTC.

This clonotype appeared a few times. V and J are TRBV7-6 and TRBJ2-3; D gene uncertain. The germline V gene has CDR1 SGHVS and CDR2 FNYEAQ. V was pared by 1 base and J by 2 bases, with 10 bases between. The CDR3 length is 15 residues. In nucleotides, the CDR3 is TGTGCCAGCAGCTTAGGCCACCTTGCCACAGATACGCAGTATTTT. Amino acids: CASSLGHLATDTQYF.

The chain uses TRBV7-9 and TRBJ2-7; TRBD2 agrees at 11 bases. Unmatched junction bases numbered 5, after V lost 5 bases and J lost 5 bases. The CDR3 spans 14 residues. CDR1 SEHNR and CDR2 FQNEAQ come from the germline V gene (reference sequence). The CDR3: CASSRGLAADEQYF. In DNA form, the CDR3 reads TGTGCCAGCAGCAGGGGACTAGCGGCCGACGAGCAGTACTTC.

This chain uses TRBV6-1 with TRBJ2-2, with 10 bases fitting TRBD2. The CDR3 has 19 amino acids. Germline CDR1 and CDR2: MNHNS and SASEGT. The trim removed 2 bases at V and 0 bases at J, leaving 9 bases unmatched. CDR3 sequence reads: CASSEFWLAGASNTGELFF. The CDR3 DNA sequence: TGTGCCAGCAGTGAATTTTGGCTAGCGGGAGCTTCGAACACCGGGGAGCTGTTTTTT.

This clonotype was found a few times. This chain connects TRBV25-1 to TRBJ2-2; 7 bases are a match to TRBD2. The CDR3 length is 14 residues. Germline V gene sequence: CDR1 MGHDK, CDR2 SYGVNS. V lost 3 bases and J lost 4; bases outside the gene matches: 2. CDR3 in amino acids: CASSDGGTTGELFF. Here the CDR3 DNA reads TGTGCCAGCAGTGACGGGGGGACCACCGGGGAGCTGTTTTTT.

The CDR3: CASSIGQGNSPLHF. CDR3 coding DNA: TGTGCCAGTAGTATTGGGCAGGGGAATTCACCCCTCCACTTT. The J gene is TRBJ1-6, the V gene TRBV19; weak D call: TRBD1 (6 bases). V was cut by 3 bases and J by 7 bases, with 10 bases left in between. Germline V gene data show CDR1 as LNHDA and CDR2 as SQIVND (reference sequence). CDR3 length equals 14 residues.

V gene TRBV5-1 combines with J gene TRBJ2-7; 12 positions agree with TRBD1. CDR1 is SGHRS, CDR2 YFSETQ, per germline. V shed 9 bases, J shed 6 bases, and the junction held 7 bases outside the gene matches. The CDR3 consists of 13 residues. CDR3 nucleotide sequence: TGCGCCACCCCGGGACAGGGGGCAGGCGAGCAGTACTTC. Translated: CATPGQGAGEQYF.

This clonotype came up many times. V is TRBV12-3 or TRBV12-4 and J is TRBJ2-1, with 9 nucleotides matching TRBD1. This CDR3 has 15 amino acids. With 6 bases clipped from V and 4 bases from J, the junction kept 7 bases outside the gene matches. This CDR3 reads CASSRGTGMYNEQFF. Here the CDR3 DNA reads TGTGCCAGCAGCCGGGGGACAGGGATGTACAATGAGCAGTTCTTC.

In DNA, the CDR3 is TGTGCCAGCAGCTTAGAAGCCCATGGAAAGAATGAGCAGTTCTTC. As protein: CASSLEAHGKNEQFF. The chain carries TRBV7-6 and TRBJ2-1; D is undetermined. This CDR3 region has 15 residues. With 1 base removed from V and 7 bases from J, the gap between germline ends came to 14 bases. Germline CDR1 SGHVS, CDR2 FNYEAQ.

The rearrangement joins TRBV12-3 or TRBV12-4 to TRBJ2-2, with 7 positions matching TRBD1. The V gene end was trimmed by 6 bases and the J gene end by 5 bases; junction bases not matched to a gene: 3. The CDR3 is 13 residues long. The CDR3 loop is CASRLQGTGELFF. CDR3 sequence (DNA): TGTGCCAGCAGACTACAGGGGACCGGGGAGCTGTTTTTT.

This clonotype was seen a few times. The J gene is TRBJ2-7, the V gene TRBV9; the match to TRBD1 covers 8 bases. The CDR3 runs 14 residues. The V gene's germline CDR1 is SGDLS and CDR2 YYNGEE. Trimming took 3 bases from V and 0 from J; bases not matched to a gene: 2. In DNA form, the CDR3 reads TGTGCCAGCAGCGACAGGGGGAGCTCCTACGAGCAGTACTTC. Translation gives CASSDRGSSYEQYF. The complete variable domain, with remaining parts taken from reference TRBV9 and TRBJ2-7, reads DSGVTQTPKHLITATGQRVTLRCSPRSGDLSVYWYQQSLDQGLQFLIQYYNGEERAKGNILERFSAQQFPDLHSELNLSSLELGDSALYFCASSDRGSSYEQYFGPGTRLTVT.

The chain employs TRBV7-2 and TRBJ1-4; TRBD1 is a possible D gene (6 bases). The V gene's germline CDR1 is SGHTA and CDR2 FQGNSA. The CDR3 spans 15 residues. V was pared by 6 bases and J by 3 bases, with 14 bases between. For the CDR3, the DNA is TGTGCCAGCAGTTTATACAGGGTGGCTAATGAAAAACTGTTTTTT. Residues: CASSLYRVANEKLFF. Drawing the rest from reference TRBV7-2 and TRBJ1-4, the complete variable domain is GAGVSQSPSNKVTEKGKDVELRCDPISGHTALYWYRQSLGQGLEFLIYFQGNSAPDKSGLPSDRFSAERTGGSVSTLTIQRTQQEDSAVYLCASSLYRVANEKLFFGSGTQLSVL.

V gene TRBV28 combines with J gene TRBJ2-7, with D possibly being TRBD1 (6 bases). Germline values: CDR1 MDHEN, CDR2 SYDVKM. Between the trimmed V and J ends, which lost 5 bases and 0 bases, there was a span of 11 bases. The length of the CDR3 is 14 residues. CDR3: CASSGLQGSYEQYF. The CDR3 region has the DNA TGTGCCAGCAGTGGCTTACAGGGCTCCTACGAGCAGTACTTC.

This clonotype was found a few times. Germline and junction disagree at one end, which may indicate a read error. The chain couples TRBV2 to TRBJ2-2; TRBD2 matches 7 bases. The CDR3 loop spans 16 amino acids. The germline CDR1 and CDR2 sequences are SNHLY and FYNNEI. The CDR3 DNA sequence: TGTGCCAGCAGTCAAGCGGGACTCGCCGGCACCGGGGAGCTGTTTTTT. Encoded protein: CASSQAGLAGTGELFF.

This sequence joins TRBV13 and TRBJ1-3; no firm D call. The germline V and J ends were trimmed by 5 bases and 0 bases, with 8 bases remaining between them. Germline V gene sequence: CDR1 PRHDT, CDR2 FYEKMQ (reference sequence). The CDR3 is 14 amino acids. DNA of the CDR3: TGTGCCAGCAGCGACCACTTCTCTGGAAACACCATATATTTT. This gives the protein CASSDHFSGNTIYF.

This clonotype was seen at least ten times. This rearrangement joins TRBV18 to TRBJ2-3; D remains ambiguous. The germline V and J ends were trimmed by 0 bases and 4 bases, with 5 bases remaining between them. Germline CDR1 reads KGHSH; CDR2 reads LQKENI. This CDR3 comprises 13 residues. CDR3 nucleotide sequence: TGTGCCAGCTCACCACCGAACGCAGATACGCAGTATTTT. Translated: CASSPPNADTQYF.

The V and J genes are TRBV7-2 and TRBJ2-1; perhaps TRBD2 as D (5 bases). The length of the CDR3 is 16 residues. Germline V gene data show CDR1 as SGHTA and CDR2 as FQGNSA. Between the trimmed V and J ends, which lost 4 bases and 9 bases, there was a span of 22 bases. In DNA form, the CDR3 reads TGTGCCAGCAGCTGGAAACTAGGCCCCACATCGGTTGAGCAGTTCTTC. Its protein is CASSWKLGPTSVEQFF.

This clonotype was seen a handful of times. V usage is TRBV15 and J usage is TRBJ2-2; possibly TRBD2 for D (5 bases). CDR3 length equals 16 residues. V lost 4 bases to trimming and J lost 6 bases, with 18 bases between them. Germline CDR1 reads LNHNV; CDR2 reads YYDKDF (reference sequence). CDR3 residues: CATSKNTDPGAGELFF. In DNA, the CDR3 is TGTGCCACCAGCAAGAATACGGACCCCGGGGCCGGGGAGCTGTTTTTT.

This rearrangement joins TRBV9 to TRBJ2-3; D remains unclear. The germline V and J ends were trimmed by 4 bases and 0 bases, with 9 bases remaining between them. The germline V gene has CDR1 SGDLS and CDR2 YYNGEE. The CDR3 is made up of 14 amino acids. The DNA for the CDR3 is TGTGCCAGCAGCCCTTCAGACAGCACAGATACGCAGTATTTT. Translation: CASSPSDSTDTQYF.

This chain connects TRBV18 to TRBJ2-2; 9 positions agree with TRBD2. CDR3 size: 18 residues. The V gene's germline CDR1 is KGHSH and CDR2 LQKENI. J lost 4 bases, V lost 6 bases, and 15 bases had no gene match. CDR3 nucleotides: TGTGCCAGCTCCCCCGGACGGGTTATAGCGGGAGCCACCGGGGAGCTGTTTTTT. Its translation is CASSPGRVIAGATGELFF.

This rearrangement joins TRBV14 to TRBJ2-1; 11 bases map to TRBD1. Germline V gene data show CDR1 as SGHDN and CDR2 as FVKESK. The trim removed 4 bases at V and 0 bases at J, leaving 5 bases unmatched. The CDR3 has 17 amino acids. Written as DNA, the CDR3 is TGTGCCAGCAGCCGATACGGGACAGGGGGCTCCTACAATGAGCAGTTCTTC. Its translation is CASSRYGTGGSYNEQFF.

Ten or more counts support this clonotype. The chain is built from TRBV28 and TRBJ2-3, with a possible D match to TRBD2 (5 bases). Germline CDR1 and CDR2: MDHEN and SYDVKM. The CDR3 has 16 amino acids. V lost 3 bases and J lost 1, with 14 bases in between. The CDR3 reads CASSLWGARGTDTQYF. The CDR3 bases are TGTGCCAGCAGTTTGTGGGGAGCGCGGGGCACAGATACGCAGTATTTT.

The J gene is TRBJ2-1, the V gene TRBV20-1, with D perhaps matching TRBD2 (6 bases). Germline V gene sequence: CDR1 DFQATT, CDR2 SNEGSKA (reference sequence). Deletions cut 3 bases from V and 6 bases from J, with 9 bases between. The CDR3 covers 12 residues. Here the CDR3 reads CSASASANEQFF. CDR3 coding DNA: TGCAGTGCTAGCGCTAGCGCCAATGAGCAGTTCTTC.

The chain employs TRBV19 and TRBJ2-1; 8 bases align to TRBD2. The V segment lost 7 bases and the J segment 4 bases; nucleotides outside the gene matches: 18. The CDR3 has 18 amino acids. Germline V lookup: CDR1 LNHDA, CDR2 SQIVND (reference sequence). The CDR3 DNA follows: TGTGCCAGTAACCCCACTGGGGCGGGAGGAAACACATACAATGAGCAGTTCTTC. Its translation: CASNPTGAGGNTYNEQFF.

This clonotype occurred many times. V and J are TRBV12-3 or TRBV12-4 and TRBJ1-3; the D gene is possibly TRBD1 (5 bases). There are 16 residues in the CDR3. V dropped 6 bases and J dropped 2 bases, with 17 bases sitting between them. CDR3 region: CASSQKRGDPGNTIYF. CDR3 in DNA: TGTGCCAGCAGCCAAAAAAGAGGGGACCCTGGAAACACCATATATTTT.

The CDR3: CAIRDLAYEQYF. CDR3 nucleotides: TGTGCCATCAGGGACCTAGCTTACGAGCAGTACTTC. The V gene is TRBV10-3, the J gene TRBJ2-7, with D perhaps TRBD2 (5 bases). The CDR3 has 12 residues. Trimming removed 6 bases from V and 4 bases from J, with 10 bases in between. Germline CDR1 ENHRY, CDR2 SYGVKD.